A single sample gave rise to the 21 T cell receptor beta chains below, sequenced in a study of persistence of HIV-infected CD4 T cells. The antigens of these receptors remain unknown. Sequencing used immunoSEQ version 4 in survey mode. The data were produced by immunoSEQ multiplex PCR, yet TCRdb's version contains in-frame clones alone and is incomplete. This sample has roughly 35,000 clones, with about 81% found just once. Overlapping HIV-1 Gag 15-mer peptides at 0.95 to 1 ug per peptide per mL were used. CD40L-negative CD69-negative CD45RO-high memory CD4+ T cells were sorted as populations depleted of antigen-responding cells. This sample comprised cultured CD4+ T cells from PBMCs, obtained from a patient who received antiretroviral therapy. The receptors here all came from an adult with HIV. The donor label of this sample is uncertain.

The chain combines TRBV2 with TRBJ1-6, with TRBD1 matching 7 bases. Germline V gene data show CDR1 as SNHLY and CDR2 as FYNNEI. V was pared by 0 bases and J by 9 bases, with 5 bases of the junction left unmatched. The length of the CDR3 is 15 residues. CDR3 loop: CASSEARGLGSPLHF. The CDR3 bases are TGTGCCAGCAGTGAAGCAAGGGGGCTGGGTTCACCCCTCCACTTT.

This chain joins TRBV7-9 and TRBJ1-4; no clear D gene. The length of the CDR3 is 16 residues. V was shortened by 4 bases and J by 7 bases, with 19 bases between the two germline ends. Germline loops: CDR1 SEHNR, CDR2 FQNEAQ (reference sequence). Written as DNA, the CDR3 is TGTGCCAGCAGCTCCCCCTTCCCGGGAGAGGGTGAAAAACTGTTTTTT. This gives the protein CASSSPFPGEGEKLFF.

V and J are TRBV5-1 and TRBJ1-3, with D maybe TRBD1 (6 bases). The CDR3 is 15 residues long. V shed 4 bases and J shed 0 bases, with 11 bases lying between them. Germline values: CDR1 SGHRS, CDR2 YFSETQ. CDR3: CASSQDRSSGNTIYF. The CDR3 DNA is TGCGCCAGCAGCCAAGACAGGAGCTCTGGAAACACCATATATTTT.

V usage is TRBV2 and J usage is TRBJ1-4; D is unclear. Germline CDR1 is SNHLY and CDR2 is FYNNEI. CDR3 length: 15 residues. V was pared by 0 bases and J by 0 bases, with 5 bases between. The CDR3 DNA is TGTGCCAGCAGTGAAGCGTTAACAACTAATGAAAAACTGTTTTTT. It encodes CASSEALTTNEKLFF. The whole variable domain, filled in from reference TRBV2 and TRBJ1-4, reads EPEVTQTPSHQVTQMGQEVILRCVPISNHLYFYWYRQILGQKVEFLVSFYNNEISEKSEIFDDQFSVERPDGSNFTLKIRSTKLEDSAMYFCASSEALTTNEKLFFGSGTQLSVL.

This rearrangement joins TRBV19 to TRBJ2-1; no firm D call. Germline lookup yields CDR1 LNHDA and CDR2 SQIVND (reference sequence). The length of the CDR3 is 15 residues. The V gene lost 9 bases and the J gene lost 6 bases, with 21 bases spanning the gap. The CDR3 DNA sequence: TGTGCCAGCCCACCCCCAGGTCGTGGGTTCAATGAGCAGTTCTTC. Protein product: CASPPPGRGFNEQFF.

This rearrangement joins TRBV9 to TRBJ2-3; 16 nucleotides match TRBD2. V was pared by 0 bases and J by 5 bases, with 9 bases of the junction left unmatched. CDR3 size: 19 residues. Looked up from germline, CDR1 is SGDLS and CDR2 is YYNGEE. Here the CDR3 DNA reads TGTGCCAGCAGCGTAGCTTTCGGGACTAGCGGGGGGGCGAGAGATACGCAGTATTTT. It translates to CASSVAFGTSGGARDTQYF.

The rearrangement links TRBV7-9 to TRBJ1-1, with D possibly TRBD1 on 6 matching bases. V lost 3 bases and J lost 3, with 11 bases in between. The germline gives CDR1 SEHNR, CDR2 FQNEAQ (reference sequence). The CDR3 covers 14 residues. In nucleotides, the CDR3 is TGTGCCAGCAGCTTCACAGGGATCGACACTGAAGCTTTCTTT. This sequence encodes CASSFTGIDTEAFF.

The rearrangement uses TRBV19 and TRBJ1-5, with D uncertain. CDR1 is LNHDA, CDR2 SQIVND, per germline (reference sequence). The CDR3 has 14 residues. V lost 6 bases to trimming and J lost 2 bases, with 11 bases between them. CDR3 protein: CASRSLSGNQPQHF. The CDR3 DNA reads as TGTGCCAGTAGGAGCCTATCGGGCAATCAGCCCCAGCATTTT.

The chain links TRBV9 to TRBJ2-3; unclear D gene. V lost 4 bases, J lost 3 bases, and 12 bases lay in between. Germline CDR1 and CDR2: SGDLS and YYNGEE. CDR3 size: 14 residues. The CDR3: CASSPQIFTDTQYF. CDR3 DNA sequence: TGTGCCAGCAGCCCTCAGATTTTTACAGATACGCAGTATTTT.

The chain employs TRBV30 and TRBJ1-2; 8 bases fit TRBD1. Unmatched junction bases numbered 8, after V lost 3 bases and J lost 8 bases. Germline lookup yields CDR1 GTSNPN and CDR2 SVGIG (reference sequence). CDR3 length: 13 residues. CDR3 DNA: TGTGCCTGGAGGAGAGGACAGGGCGAGGGCTACACCTTC. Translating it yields CAWRRGQGEGYTF.

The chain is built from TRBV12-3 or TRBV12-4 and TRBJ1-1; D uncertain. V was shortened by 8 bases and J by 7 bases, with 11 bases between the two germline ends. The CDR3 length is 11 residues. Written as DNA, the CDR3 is TGTGCCAGCGGGAAGGAGATTGAAGCTTTCTTT. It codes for CASGKEIEAFF.

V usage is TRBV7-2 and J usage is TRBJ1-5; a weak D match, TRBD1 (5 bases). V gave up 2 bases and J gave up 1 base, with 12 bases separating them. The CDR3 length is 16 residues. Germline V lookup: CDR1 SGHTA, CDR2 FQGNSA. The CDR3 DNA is TGTGCCAGCAGCTTAAGGCGGCAGGGAAGCAATCAGCCCCAGCATTTT. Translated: CASSLRRQGSNQPQHF.

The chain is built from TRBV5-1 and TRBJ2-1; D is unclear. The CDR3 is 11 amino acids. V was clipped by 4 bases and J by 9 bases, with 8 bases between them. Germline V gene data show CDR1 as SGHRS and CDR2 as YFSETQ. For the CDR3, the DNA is TGCGCCAGCAGCGGTGCTAGTGAGCAGTTCTTC. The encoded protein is CASSGASEQFF.

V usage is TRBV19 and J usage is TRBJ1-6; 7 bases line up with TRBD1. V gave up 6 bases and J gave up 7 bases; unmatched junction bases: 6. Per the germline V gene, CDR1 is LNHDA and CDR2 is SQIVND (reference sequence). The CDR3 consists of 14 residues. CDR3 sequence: CASRRQGLNSPLHF. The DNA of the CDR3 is TGTGCCAGTAGGAGACAGGGTTTGAATTCACCCCTCCACTTT. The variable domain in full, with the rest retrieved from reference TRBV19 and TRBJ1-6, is DGGITQSPKYLFRKEGQNVTLSCEQNLNHDAMYWYRQDPGQGLRLIYYSQIVNDFQKGDIAEGYSVSREKKESFPLTVTSAQKNPTAFYLCASRRQGLNSPLHFGNGTRLTVT.

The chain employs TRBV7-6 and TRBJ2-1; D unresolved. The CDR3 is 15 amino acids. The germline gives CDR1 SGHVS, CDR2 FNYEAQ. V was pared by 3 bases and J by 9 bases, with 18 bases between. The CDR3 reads CASSLVDRVEAEQFF. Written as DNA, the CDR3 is TGTGCCAGCAGCTTGGTCGACCGAGTAGAAGCTGAGCAGTTCTTC.

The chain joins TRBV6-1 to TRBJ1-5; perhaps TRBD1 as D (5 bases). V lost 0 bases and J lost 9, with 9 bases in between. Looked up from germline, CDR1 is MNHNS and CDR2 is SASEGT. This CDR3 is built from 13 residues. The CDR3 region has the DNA TGTGCCAGCAGTGAAGCCGCGGGGGGGCCCCAGCATTTT. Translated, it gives CASSEAAGGPQHF.

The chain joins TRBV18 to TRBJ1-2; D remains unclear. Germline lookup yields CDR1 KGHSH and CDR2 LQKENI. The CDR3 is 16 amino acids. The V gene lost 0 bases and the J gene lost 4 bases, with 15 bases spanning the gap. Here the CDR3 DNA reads TGTGCCAGCTCACCACCCGGCGGGTCGGGGTTCTATGGCTACACCTTC. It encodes CASSPPGGSGFYGYTF. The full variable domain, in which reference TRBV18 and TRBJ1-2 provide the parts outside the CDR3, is NAGVMQNPRHLVRRRGQEARLRCSPMKGHSHVYWYRQLPEEGLKFMVYLQKENIIDESGMPKERFSAEFPKEGPSILRIQQVVRGDSAAYFCASSPPGGSGFYGYTFGSGTRLTVV.

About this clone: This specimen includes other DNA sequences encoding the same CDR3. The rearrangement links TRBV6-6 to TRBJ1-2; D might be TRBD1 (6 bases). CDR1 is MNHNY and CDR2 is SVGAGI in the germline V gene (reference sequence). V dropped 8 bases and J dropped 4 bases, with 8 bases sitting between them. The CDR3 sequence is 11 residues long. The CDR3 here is CASGQSYGYTF. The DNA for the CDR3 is TGTGCCAGCGGACAGAGCTATGGCTACACCTTC.

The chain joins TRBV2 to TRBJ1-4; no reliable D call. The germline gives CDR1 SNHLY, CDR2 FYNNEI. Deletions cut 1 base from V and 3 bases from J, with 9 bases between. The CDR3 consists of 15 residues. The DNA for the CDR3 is TGTGCCAGCAGTGAAGGTGGGATGCCTAATGAAAAACTGTTTTTT. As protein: CASSEGGMPNEKLFF.

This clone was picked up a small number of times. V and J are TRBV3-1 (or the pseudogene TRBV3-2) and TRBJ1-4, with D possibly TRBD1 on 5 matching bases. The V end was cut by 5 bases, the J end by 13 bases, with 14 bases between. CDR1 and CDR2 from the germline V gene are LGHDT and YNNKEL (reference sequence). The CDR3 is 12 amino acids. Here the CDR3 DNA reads TGTGCCAGCAGCTTGCCAGCGGGACCACTGTTTTTT. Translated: CASSLPAGPLFF.

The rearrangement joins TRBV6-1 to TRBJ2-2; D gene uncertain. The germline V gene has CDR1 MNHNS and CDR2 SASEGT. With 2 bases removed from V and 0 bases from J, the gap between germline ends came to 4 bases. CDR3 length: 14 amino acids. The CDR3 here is CASSESPNTGELFF. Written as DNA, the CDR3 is TGTGCCAGCAGTGAAAGTCCGAACACCGGGGAGCTGTTTTTT.